This T cell receptor beta chain was profiled in a study of T cells in Graves' hyperthyroidism and ophthalmopathy. Study-wide points: Ophthalmopathy could be told apart from stable hyperthyroidism with a 13 V-J model.

Remarks on this clonotype: Antigen specificity is unknown.

RNA transcripts yielded amplified TCR beta CDR3 regions. With the HTBI primer set, the TCR CDR3 went through a first round of RT-PCR. MiXCR was run by TCRdb on the multiplex PCR reads, yielding one entry per CDR3 protein. This table holds hundreds of thousands of distinct CDR3 sequences, roughly 15% found once. An absence of ophthalmopathy progression within 18 months meant stable Graves' hyperthyroidism. Diagnosing involved the use of clinical symptoms, serum thyroxine and TRAb, thyroid ultrasound and orbital computed tomography. Sequenced: blood. This receptor was taken from a woman aged 18-30 years with Graves' hyperthyroidism.

This CDR3 reads CSARGTELYTF. The CDR3 coding sequence is TGCAGTGCTAGAGGGACAGAGCTTTACACCTTC. The chain recombines TRBV20-1 with TRBJ1-2; possible D gene TRBD1, 6 bases. The CDR3 is 11 amino acids. V gave up 1 base and J gave up 11 bases, with 11 bases separating them. Germline V gives CDR1 DFQATT, CDR2 SNEGSKA (reference sequence).